The T cell receptor (beta chain) described here comes from a study of T-cell reconstitution after alpha-beta-depleted transplantation in children. Study outcomes and limitations: From newly produced T cells came most of the T-cell counts and diversity one year after transplant. There were reportedly several hundred expanded graft clones from which alpha-beta T cells came about two months after transplant.

Of note for this clonotype: Its antigen remains unidentified.

The library targeted TCRbeta and was prepared with unique molecular identifiers. TCRdb used MiXCR to reprocess the PCR reads, holding one entry per CDR3 protein. The sample holds about 980,000 distinct CDR3 sequences, about 29% seen once. Germline V gives CDR1 DFQATT, CDR2 SNEGSKA (reference sequence). The CDR3 runs to 16 residues. V gave up 5 bases and J gave up 1 base, with 19 bases separating them. The origin of this receptor is a boy in the first two years of life who had a stem cell transplant for SCID, so the T cells may come from the graft donor. Source: PBMCs, mostly from graft donor cells, taken 360 days after TCRalphabeta/CD19-depleted stem cell transplant. The chain employs TRBV20-1 and TRBJ2-3, with D perhaps matching TRBD1 (6 bases). This CDR3 reads CSAHIAGTLGTDTQYF. The DNA of the CDR3 is TGCAGTGCTCACATAGCCGGGACATTAGGCACAGATACGCAGTATTTT.